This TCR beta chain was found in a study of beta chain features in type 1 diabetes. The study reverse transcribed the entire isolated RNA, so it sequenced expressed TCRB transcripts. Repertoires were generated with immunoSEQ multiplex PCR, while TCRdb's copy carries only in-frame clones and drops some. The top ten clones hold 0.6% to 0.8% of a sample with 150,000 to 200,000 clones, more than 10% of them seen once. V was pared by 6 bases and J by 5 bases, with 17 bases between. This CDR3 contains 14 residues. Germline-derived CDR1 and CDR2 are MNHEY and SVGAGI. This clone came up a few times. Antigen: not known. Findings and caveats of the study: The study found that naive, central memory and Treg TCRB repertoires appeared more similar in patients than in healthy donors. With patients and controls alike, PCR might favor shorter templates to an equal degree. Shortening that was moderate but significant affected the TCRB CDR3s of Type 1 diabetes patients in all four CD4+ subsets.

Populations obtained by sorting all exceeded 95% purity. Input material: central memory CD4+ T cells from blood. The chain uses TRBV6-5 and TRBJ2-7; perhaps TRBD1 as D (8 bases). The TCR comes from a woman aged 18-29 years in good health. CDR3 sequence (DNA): TGTGCCAGCAGCCCACAGGGGGAGGGTCACGAGCAGTACTTC. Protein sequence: CASSPQGEGHEQYF.